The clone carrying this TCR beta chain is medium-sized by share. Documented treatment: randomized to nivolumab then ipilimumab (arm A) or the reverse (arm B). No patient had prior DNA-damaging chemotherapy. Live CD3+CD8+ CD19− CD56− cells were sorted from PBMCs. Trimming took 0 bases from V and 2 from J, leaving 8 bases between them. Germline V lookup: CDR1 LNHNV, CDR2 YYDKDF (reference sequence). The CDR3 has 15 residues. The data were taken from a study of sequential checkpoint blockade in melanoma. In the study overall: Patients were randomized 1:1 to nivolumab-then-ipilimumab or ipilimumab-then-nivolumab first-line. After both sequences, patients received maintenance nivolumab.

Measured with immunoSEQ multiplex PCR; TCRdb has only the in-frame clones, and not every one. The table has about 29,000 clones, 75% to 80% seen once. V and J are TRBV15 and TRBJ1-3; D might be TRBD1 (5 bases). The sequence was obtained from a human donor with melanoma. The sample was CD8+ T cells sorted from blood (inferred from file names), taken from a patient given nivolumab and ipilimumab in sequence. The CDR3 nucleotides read TGTGCCACCAGCAGAGATCAGGGTCCTGGAAACACCATATATTTT. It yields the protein CATSRDQGPGNTIYF.